This paragraph reports one TCR beta chain. It has no known antigen specificity. Base qualities are not provided; no much larger clone lies one nucleotide away. RNA was extracted using the RNeasy kit, and about 0.5 to 1 ug of the RNA was reverse transcribed with random hexamers. The immunoSEQ multiplex PCR assay, which covers 54 Vbeta and 13 Jbeta segments, was used to amplify TCR beta CDR3 regions. Bias from PCR amplification was corrected by using a synthetic template baseline for primer optimization and for computational correction. From the authors' description of their analysis: Reads were annotated to V, D and J genes according to IMGT and were analyzed with immunoSEQ Analyzer, with only productive sequences retained. To calculate clonality, Shannon entropy was normalized by log2 of the number of productive unique sequences and then subtracted from one. Public and private clones were assessed among the 100 most prevalent clones of each patient and control. Clones were defined as Susac-specific if absent from the healthy and MS cohorts, from around 1,100 published viral clones and from other ImmuneACCESS disease sequences. TCRdb cleaned the public reads at Q25 with fastp, built clones with MiXCR and kept in-frame beta chains. Every entry covers one CDR3 protein and lists the most common genes and DNA from its rows. These V and J calls originate from TCRdb's pipeline instead of the authors' own analysis. The sample table shows 110,000 to 150,000 distinct CDR3 sequences, and 90% to 96% are seen once. The top ten constitute 0.065% to 0.095% of the sample.

These data come from a study of CD8 T cells in Susac syndrome (dated by TCRdb to about 2019). The study in broad terms: Of the Susac syndrome patients who were sequenced, under 10 were in clinical remission while 5 or 6 had clinically active disease. At blood withdrawal, Susac syndrome patients were therapy-naive, treated with corticosteroids (with IVIg additionally given to some), or treated with IVIg alone. Repertoire sequencing was used to test whether CD8+ T cell activation and differentiation in Susac syndrome was antigen driven.

What the research found in general, with its limitations: In patients with Susac syndrome, the CD4+ T cell repertoire showed no detectable clonal expansion. The study acknowledged that relatively few individuals were included in the TCR sequencing and HLA analysis.

Peripheral blood CD8+ and CD4+ T cells from healthy donors, Susac syndrome patients and multiple sclerosis patients were profiled by high-throughput TCR beta sequencing. Susac syndrome patients met recently defined diagnostic criteria for definite or probable disease. Bulk CD8+ and CD4+ T cells were purified by magnetic negative isolation, whereas CD8+ TEMRA cells were enriched by FACS. Blood was drawn into EDTA tubes, processed within 24 hours, and PBMCs were isolated by density gradient centrifugation. PBMCs destined for TCR sequencing were cryopreserved in liquid nitrogen and later thawed in a 37 °C water bath. Purity of sorted or isolated CD4+, CD8+ and CD8+ TEMRA cells was at least 90%. CDR1 SNHLY and CDR2 FYNNEI were looked up in the germline V gene. The CDR3 numbers 15 residues from cysteine through phenylalanine. Only the CDR3 part of the read is kept: 45 bases, read in frame from the first base. A distance of 13 bases separates the germline ends of V and J, which lose 0 bases and 5 bases respectively.

The sample consisted of CD4+ T cells from PBMCs. The receptor comes from a human donor with Susac syndrome. The V and J genes are TRBV2 and TRBJ2-5, with a tentative D gene TRBD1 over 6 matching bases. The nucleotides read TGTGCCAGCAGTGAAGCAAATCAGGGGTTGGAGACCCAGTACTTC. Its amino acids are CASSEANQGLETQYF.